This T cell receptor (beta chain) was sequenced for a study of beta chain features in type 1 diabetes. The whole isolated RNA underwent reverse transcription, so sequencing captured expressed TCRB transcripts. TCRdb keeps only in-frame clones here, not all; method: immunoSEQ multiplex PCR. The sample carries roughly 40,000 clones, about two thirds recorded once. V dropped 5 bases and J dropped 5 bases, with 12 bases sitting between them. CDR1 is LNHDA and CDR2 is SQIVND in the germline V gene (reference sequence). This CDR3 has 13 residues. The V and J genes are TRBV19 and TRBJ1-1; D gene ambiguous. The receptor was derived from a woman aged 25 to 39 in good health. The sample taken for sequencing was Tregs from blood. CDR3: CASSPLRDTEAFF. The CDR3 nucleotides are TGTGCCAGTAGTCCTCTTCGGGATACTGAAGCTTTCTTT.